This passage covers 25 T cell receptor beta chains from one sample sequenced in a study of Graves' ophthalmopathy and Graves' hyperthyroidism (dated by TCRdb to the late 2010s). Sequenced using an Illumina HiSeq 2000. For repertoire sequencing, TCR beta CDR3 regions were amplified from RNA transcripts. The first round was an RT-PCR using HTBI primers with the Qiagen OneStep RT-PCR kit, and this first round was followed by a second-round multiplex PCR, then size selection and purification. TCRdb reanalyzed the raw reads on its own, using fastp at Q25 for trimming and MiXCR for clone calling, and kept in-frame beta chains. Identical CDR3 proteins give one entry, which carries the most common genes and DNA. Present in this sample are 600,000 to 650,000 distinct CDR3 sequences, about 20% of which were seen just once. The ten largest clones capture around 7% of the sample. Sequencing was performed on peripheral blood. These receptors were collected from a woman in her late teens or twenties with stable Graves' hyperthyroidism. Some clones in this sample may be carry-over from other donors' samples. Donor details come from another sample of the same person, matched by shared clones.

This clonotype was seen many times. The chain is built from TRBV6-5 and TRBJ2-5, with TRBD2 matching over 11 bases. The ends lost 0 bases at V and 3 bases at J; junction bases unmatched: 6. The germline gives CDR1 MNHEY, CDR2 SVGAGI. CDR3 length equals 17 residues. The CDR3 region is CASSYSGGGLAEETQYF. The CDR3 coding sequence is TGTGCCAGCAGTTACTCAGGAGGGGGACTAGCGGAAGAGACCCAGTACTTC.

This sequence joins TRBV12-3 or TRBV12-4 and TRBJ2-7; D tentatively fits TRBD1 or TRBD2 (5 bases each). This CDR3 has 15 residues. Trimming pared 2 bases from V and 5 bases from J, leaving 16 bases between. The CDR3 bases are TGTGCCAGCAGTTTATCATCGAGGGGAGTGGACGAGCAGTACTTC. This encodes CASSLSSRGVDEQYF.

This clonotype was found a few times. The rearrangement links TRBV4-1 to TRBJ1-6; a possible D gene is TRBD1 (5 bases). Trimming took off 8 bases at V and 9 bases at J, with 17 bases between the two ends. CDR3 length: 14 residues. Germline CDR1 is MGHRA and CDR2 is YSYEKL. The CDR3 DNA reads TGCGCCAGCCTTGGGACGGCCCGGGGTTCACCCCTCCACTTT. Amino acid sequence: CASLGTARGSPLHF.

Ten or more counts support this clonotype. Its ends do not fully match the called genes, so a read error is possible. This rearrangement joins TRBV2 to TRBJ2-5; D might be TRBD2 (5 bases). Looked up from germline, CDR1 is SNHLY and CDR2 is FYNNEI. The CDR3 has 15 residues. CDR3: CASRGSLAPQGTQYF. As DNA, the CDR3 is TGTGCCAGCAGGGGTTCGCTAGCTCCTCAAGGGACCCAGTACTTC. The full variable domain, rest sourced from reference TRBV2 and TRBJ2-5, is EPEVTQTPSHQVTQMGQEVILRCVPISNHLYFYWYRQILGQKVEFLVSFYNNEISEKSEIFDDQFSVERPDGSNFTLKIRSTKLEDSAMYFCASRGSLAPQGTQYFGPGTRLLVL.

This clonotype showed up many times. The chain carries TRBV19 and TRBJ2-5, with 13 bases identical to TRBD2. CDR1 LNHDA and CDR2 SQIVND come from the germline V gene (reference sequence). Unmatched junction bases numbered 3, after V lost 2 bases and J lost 3 bases. The CDR3 sequence is 16 residues long. CDR3 coding DNA: TGTGCCAGTAGTATATTCGGACTAGCGGGAGAAGAGACCCAGTACTTC. Translating it yields CASSIFGLAGEETQYF.

This clonotype was counted many times. This chain links TRBV7-2 with TRBJ1-5, with D possibly being TRBD1 (5 bases). Between the trimmed V and J ends, which lost 2 bases and 6 bases, there was a span of 14 bases. Germline assignment: CDR1 SGHTA and CDR2 FQGNSA. The CDR3 contains 15 residues. The CDR3 DNA reads TGTGCCAGCAGCTTAAGTGGCGGGGGGAGTCAGCCCCAGCATTTT. Translating gives CASSLSGGGSQPQHF. Based on the CDR3 plus reference TRBV7-2 and TRBJ1-5, the full variable domain is GAGVSQSPSNKVTEKGKDVELRCDPISGHTALYWYRQSLGQGLEFLIYFQGNSAPDKSGLPSDRFSAERTGGSVSTLTIQRTQQEDSAVYLCASSLSGGGSQPQHFGDGTRLSIL.

This clonotype appeared many times. Here the CDR3 DNA reads TGTGCCAGCAGCACCCGGGACGTCCCCCAAGAGACCCAGTACTTC. Protein sequence: CASSTRDVPQETQYF. The chain links TRBV11-2 to TRBJ2-5; the D call may be TRBD1 or TRBD2 (5 bases each). Germline V CDR1 and CDR2: SGHAT, FQNNGV. The CDR3 consists of 15 residues. V shed 5 bases and J shed 1 base, with 14 bases lying between them. Drawing the rest from reference TRBV11-2 and TRBJ2-5, the complete variable domain is EAGVAQSPRYKIIEKRQSVAFWCNPISGHATLYWYQQILGQGPKLLIQFQNNGVVDDSQLPKDRFSAERLKGVDSTLKIQPAKLEDSAVYLCASSTRDVPQETQYFGPGTRLLVL.

This clonotype was observed at least ten times. The chain uses TRBV6-5 and TRBJ1-1; 9 bases line up with TRBD1. Germline V CDR1 and CDR2: MNHEY, SVGAGI. Trimming at V came to 0 bases and at J to 4 bases, leaving 3 bases not matched to a gene. CDR3 length: 15 amino acids. This CDR3 reads CASSYSDRGPTEAFF. The CDR3 region has the DNA TGTGCCAGCAGTTACTCGGACAGGGGCCCCACTGAAGCTTTCTTT.

This clonotype was detected ten times or more. V gene TRBV5-1 combines with J gene TRBJ2-7, with a possible D match to TRBD1 (5 bases). The V end was cut by 2 bases, the J end by 3 bases, with 12 bases between. Germline values: CDR1 SGHRS, CDR2 YFSETQ. This CDR3 region has 14 residues. In nucleotides, the CDR3 is TGCGCCAGCAGCTTATCGGGCAGGGACTACGAGCAGTACTTC. This codes for CASSLSGRDYEQYF.

This chain connects TRBV20-1 to TRBJ1-2; a possible D gene is TRBD1 (6 bases). The CDR3 has 17 amino acids. V lost 6 bases and J 1 base, leaving 24 bases between the germline ends. The germline V gene encodes CDR1 DFQATT and CDR2 SNEGSKA (reference sequence). The CDR3 spells CSADSGGHREGNYGYTF. CDR3 coding DNA: TGCAGTGCGGATAGTGGGGGGCACAGGGAAGGTAACTATGGCTACACCTTC.

Only a few counts were recorded for this clonotype. The J gene is TRBJ2-5, the V gene TRBV28; 11 bases map to TRBD2. V shed 7 bases, J shed 4 bases, and the junction held 8 bases outside the gene matches. Germline loops: CDR1 MDHEN, CDR2 SYDVKM. This CDR3 region has 15 residues. Written as DNA, the CDR3 is TGTGCCAGCACCCTGACTAGCGGGGCGTTAGAGACCCAGTACTTC. Its translation is CASTLTSGALETQYF.

This clonotype was observed a handful of times. J is TRBJ1-1 and V is TRBV30, with D perhaps matching TRBD1 (5 bases). This CDR3 contains 15 residues. V was trimmed by 4 bases and J by 4 bases, leaving 19 bases between them. Germline V gene data show CDR1 as GTSNPN and CDR2 as SVGIG (reference sequence). CDR3 sequence: CAWTHGGHYSTEAFF. In nucleotides, the CDR3 is TGTGCCTGGACCCACGGCGGACATTATTCCACTGAAGCTTTCTTT.

This clonotype was counted a few times. V and J are TRBV2 and TRBJ1-5; D unclear. This CDR3 comprises 14 residues. Germline V gene lookup returns CDR1 SNHLY and CDR2 FYNNEI. Trimming removed 3 bases at V and 7 bases at J, with 13 bases between. CDR3 nucleotide sequence: TGTGCCAGCAGTGACGTCGCCTGGGGACAGCCCCAGCATTTT. Translating it yields CASSDVAWGQPQHF. The variable domain in full, with the rest retrieved from reference TRBV2 and TRBJ1-5, is EPEVTQTPSHQVTQMGQEVILRCVPISNHLYFYWYRQILGQKVEFLVSFYNNEISEKSEIFDDQFSVERPDGSNFTLKIRSTKLEDSAMYFCASSDVAWGQPQHFGDGTRLSIL.

Notes on this clonotype: One junction end disagrees with the germline gene, perhaps due to a read error. The chain combines TRBV4-1 with TRBJ2-2, with TRBD1 as a possible D gene (7 bases). The germline V gene encodes CDR1 MGHRA and CDR2 YSYEKL. The CDR3 runs to 17 residues. The CDR3, as DNA: TGCGCCAGCAGCCAAGGAACAAGACAGGGTCTCACCGGGGGGCTGTTTTTT. Translated: CASSQGTRQGLTGGLFF.

This clonotype was counted ten times or more. This chain links TRBV13 with TRBJ2-3, with a possible D match to TRBD2 (5 bases). CDR1 PRHDT and CDR2 FYEKMQ come from the germline V gene (reference sequence). With 0 bases removed from V and 1 base from J, the gap between germline ends came to 5 bases. The length of the CDR3 is 14 residues. The CDR3, as DNA: TGTGCCAGCAGCTTAGGGGAGGGCACAGATACGCAGTATTTT. Encoded protein: CASSLGEGTDTQYF.

In its sample, this clonotype was seen many times. The chain is built from TRBV12-3 or TRBV12-4 and TRBJ1-1, with 7 nucleotides matching TRBD1. The trim removed 3 bases at V and 3 bases at J, leaving 7 bases unmatched. This CDR3 has 15 amino acids. The CDR3 region is CASSFIPGGYTEAFF. As DNA, the CDR3 is TGTGCCAGCAGTTTTATTCCAGGGGGGTACACTGAAGCTTTCTTT.

This clonotype was seen a few times. The J gene is TRBJ2-2, the V gene TRBV6-5; D uncertain. Trimming removed 2 bases at V and 1 base at J, with 8 bases between. This CDR3 region has 15 residues. The V gene's germline CDR1 is MNHEY and CDR2 SVGAGI. CDR3 bases: TGTGCCAGCAGTTACCCGGCAGGGAACACCGGGGAGCTGTTTTTT. Protein: CASSYPAGNTGELFF.

This clonotype was seen repeatedly, ten times or more. The V call is TRBV9, the J call TRBJ2-5; D is undetermined. The CDR3 extends over 14 amino acids. CDR1 and CDR2 (germline): SGDLS, YYNGEE. Trimming cost V 4 bases and J 5 bases, with 15 bases left between them. The CDR3 DNA follows: TGTGCCAGCAGCCCGGGTGGGGTCGCGGAGACCCAGTACTTC. It codes for CASSPGGVAETQYF.

The sample holds many counts of this clonotype. The chain links TRBV6-1 to TRBJ2-5; D assignment may be TRBD1 or TRBD2 (6 bases each). The V end was cut by 6 bases, the J end by 5 bases, with 19 bases between. The length of the CDR3 is 15 residues. The germline V gene has CDR1 MNHNS and CDR2 SASEGT. CDR3 region: CASSPVPGAGETQYF. CDR3 bases: TGTGCCAGCAGCCCGGTCCCGGGGGCAGGGGAGACCCAGTACTTC.

This sequence joins TRBV20-1 and TRBJ1-1, with D hard to call. Looked up from germline, CDR1 is DFQATT and CDR2 is SNEGSKA (reference sequence). The CDR3 is 11 amino acids. V was clipped by 3 bases and J by 8 bases, with 10 bases between them. The CDR3 DNA follows: TGCAGTGCTAGGTTGGTAAGCGAAGCTTTCTTT. Translation: CSARLVSEAFF.

Here the CDR3 reads CASRRDTSNIQYF. CDR3 DNA sequence: TGTGCCAGCAGACGGGACACCTCAAACATTCAGTACTTC. The chain uses TRBV3-1 and TRBJ2-4; TRBD1 is a possible D gene (6 bases). This CDR3 is 13 amino acids long. Germline V gene lookup returns CDR1 LGHDT and CDR2 YNNKEL (reference sequence). V was shortened by 6 bases and J by 6 bases, with 12 bases between the two germline ends.

This chain connects TRBV29-1 to TRBJ1-2, with D perhaps matching TRBD1 (6 bases). Trimming took off 6 bases at V and 4 bases at J, with 21 bases between the two ends. Germline V gene sequence: CDR1 SQVTM, CDR2 ANQGSEA. CDR3 length: 15 amino acids. The DNA for the CDR3 is TGCAGCGTACTCTTCGAGACAGGCCCACTCTATGGCTACACCTTC. Its protein product is CSVLFETGPLYGYTF.

The chain combines TRBV6-1 with TRBJ1-6; TRBD1 might be the D (6 bases). V lost 6 bases to trimming and J lost 2 bases, with 17 bases between them. Germline V gene sequence: CDR1 MNHNS, CDR2 SASEGT. The CDR3 has 17 amino acids. CDR3 in amino acids: CASRLLRQAAYNSPLHF. The CDR3 DNA follows: TGTGCCAGCAGACTCCTCAGACAGGCGGCCTATAATTCACCCCTCCACTTT.

This clonotype has a count of ten or more. V usage is TRBV30 and J usage is TRBJ1-1, with D maybe TRBD1 (6 bases). Deletions cut 3 bases from V and 2 bases from J, with 22 bases between. Germline lookup yields CDR1 GTSNPN and CDR2 SVGIG (reference sequence). CDR3 length: 17 residues. CDR3 sequence: CAWRLAGAGAYNTEAFF. Written as DNA, the CDR3 is TGTGCCTGGAGACTCGCAGGGGCGGGGGCCTATAACACTGAAGCTTTCTTT.

The chain uses TRBV4-3 and TRBJ2-5, with 7 positions matching TRBD1. The germline gives CDR1 LGHNA, CDR2 YSLEER. The CDR3 length is 18 residues. V gave up 0 bases and J gave up 5 bases; unmatched junction bases: 15. The CDR3 bases are TGCGCCAGCAGCCAAGATCGGCGCCAAGGGGGCAGGGGGGAGACCCAGTACTTC. Encoded protein: CASSQDRRQGGRGETQYF.